This TCR beta chain was observed in a study of regulatory T cells in long-lasting Graves disease. Study-wide points: Compared with new cases, persistent Graves' patients showed reduced TCR diversity.

This CDR3 has 15 residues. The V and J ends lost 7 bases and 6 bases, in that order; junction bases with no gene match: 15. Germline assignment: CDR1 LNHDA and CDR2 SQIVND (reference sequence). Only a few counts were recorded for this clonotype. Its cognate antigen is unknown. Researchers made TCR beta libraries by using iRepertoire HTBI primers and running Arm-PCR on CDR3 regions. TCRdb ran MiXCR on the multiplex PCR reads and lists one entry per CDR3 protein. The top ten hold approximately 7.8% of the sample, which has hundreds of thousands of distinct CDR3 sequences, under 25% seen once. Time point denoted: persistent/refractory GD, antithyroid drugs over 5 years with positive TRAb. PBMCs provided the RNA from which the TCR library was made.

The specimen was peripheral blood mononuclear cells (PBMCs), collected when the disease was refractory, from a patient treated with antithyroid drugs. The gene calls are TRBV19 and TRBJ2-7; 7 nucleotides line up with TRBD2. This sequence originates from a female donor with Graves disease. DNA of the CDR3: TGTGCCAGTACCATGGGGCGGGGGTCGCGCTCCGAGCAGTACTTC. Its protein product is CASTMGRGSRSEQYF.